This is a list of T cell receptor beta chains from one sample in a study of T cells in Graves' hyperthyroidism and ophthalmopathy. TCRdb ran MiXCR on the multiplex PCR reads and lists one entry per CDR3 protein. The sample lists around 520,000 distinct CDR3 sequences; 12% to 15% were seen once. The sample taken for sequencing was blood. These receptors were collected from a woman between 40 and 50 years old with Graves' hyperthyroidism. CDR3s include the opening cysteine and the closing phenylalanine or tryptophan. D genes are given only for firm matches. Clone size is shown for a subset of rows, as once, few, many or a class of expanded clone.

v_call	j_call	d_call	clone_size	cdr3_nt	cdr3_aa
TRBV27	TRBJ1-5	TRBD1	-	TGTGCCAGCAGTCCCTGGACCGGGACAGGGGGTAATCAGCCCCAGCATTTT	CASSPWTGTGGNQPQHF
TRBV20-1	TRBJ2-7	TRBD2	many	TGCAGTGCTGGGGGGGGGAGGGCCCACGAGCAGTACTTC	CSAGGGRAHEQYF
TRBV28	TRBJ2-1	-	many	TGTGCCAGCAGTTCCCCCTTCCACAATGAGCAGTTCTTC	CASSSPFHNEQFF
TRBV30	TRBJ1-5	-	many	TGTGCCTGGAGTTCGTTGGGGAATTTCAATCAGCCCCAGCATTTT	CAWSSLGNFNQPQHF
TRBV2	TRBJ1-1	-	many	TGTGCCAGCAGCAAGTCAACGAACACTGAAGCTTTCTTT	CASSKSTNTEAFF
TRBV10-3	TRBJ2-1	TRBD1	few	TGTGCCATCAGTGAGATGGACAGGGGGGGAACGGGGCAGTTCTTC	CAISEMDRGGTGQFF
TRBV11-2	TRBJ2-7	-	many	TGTGCCAGCAGCTTAGTGTACGGGGGGCGCGAGCAGTACTTC	CASSLVYGGREQYF
TRBV30	TRBJ1-2	-	few	TGTGCCTGGAGCCTTAGAGGGTACTATGGCTACACCTTC	CAWSLRGYYGYTF
TRBV12-5	TRBJ2-2	-	few	TGTGCTAGTGGACTGGACACCGGGGAGCTGTTTTTT	CASGLDTGELFF
TRBV7-9	TRBJ2-1	-	many	TGTGCCAGCAGCTTGGACGGGGGAAACAGGGAGCAGTTCTTC	CASSLDGGNREQFF
TRBV27	TRBJ1-1	-	many	TGTGCCAGCAGTTTATTTGGTCTAGCGAACACTGAAGCTTTCTTT	CASSLFGLANTEAFF
TRBV5-1	TRBJ1-4	TRBD1	many	TGCGCCAGCAGCAATCCTGGACAGGGGCATGAAAAACTGTTTTTT	CASSNPGQGHEKLFF